These T cell receptor beta chains were read from a single sample in a study of CD8 T cells in Susac syndrome. Via MiXCR, TCRdb re-called the immunoSEQ multiplex PCR reads, giving one row per CDR3 protein. The sample holds 150,000 to 200,000 distinct CDR3 sequences, 75% to 95% seen once. Input material: CD4+ T cells from PBMCs. The receptors were sampled from a human donor with Susac syndrome. CDR3s include the opening cysteine and the closing phenylalanine or tryptophan. D genes are given only for firm matches. Clone size appears in some rows only: once, few, many, or a class for an expanded clone.

abundance: NA
v_gene: TRBV6-1
j_gene: TRBJ1-2
d_gene: TRBD1
CDR3nt: TGTGCCAGCAGTTGGGACAGCAACTATGGCTACACCTTC
CDR3aa: CASSWDSNYGYTF

abundance: NA
v_gene: TRBV5-1
j_gene: TRBJ2-1
d_gene: TRBD1
CDR3nt: TGCGCCAGCAGCTTCCAGGGGGCGAATGAGCAGTTCTTC
CDR3aa: CASSFQGANEQFF

abundance: NA
v_gene: TRBV11-2
j_gene: TRBJ2-1
d_gene: TRBD2
CDR3nt: TGTGCCAGCAGTTCTATGGGGGGGGGCTACAATGAGCAGTTCTTC
CDR3aa: CASSSMGGGYNEQFF

abundance: few
v_gene: TRBV5-1
j_gene: TRBJ2-5
d_gene: NA
CDR3nt: TGCGCCAGCCGACAGGCCCAAGAGACCCAGTACTTC
CDR3aa: CASRQAQETQYF

abundance: NA
v_gene: TRBV30
j_gene: TRBJ1-6
d_gene: NA
CDR3nt: TGTGCCTGGAGTGACGGCCCTAATTCACCCCTCCACTTT
CDR3aa: CAWSDGPNSPLHF

abundance: NA
v_gene: TRBV6-1
j_gene: TRBJ2-2
d_gene: TRBD2
CDR3nt: TGTGCCAGCAGGGGACTAGCGGGGGGTCCCGGGGAGCTGTTTTTT
CDR3aa: CASRGLAGGPGELFF

abundance: once
v_gene: TRBV19
j_gene: TRBJ1-2
d_gene: NA
CDR3nt: TGTGCCAGTAGTATCGAAGGATTCTCGGGACTCACGAACTATGGCTACACCTTC
CDR3aa: CASSIEGFSGLTNYGYTF

abundance: NA
v_gene: TRBV4-1
j_gene: TRBJ2-7
d_gene: NA
CDR3nt: TGCGCCAGCAGCCAAGGACTCGTTAGTAGAACTACGCGAGAGCAGTACTTC
CDR3aa: CASSQGLVSRTTREQYF

abundance: NA
v_gene: TRBV27
j_gene: TRBJ1-1
d_gene: NA
CDR3nt: TGTGCCAGCACCCGAGCGGGGAACACTGAAGCTTTCTTT
CDR3aa: CASTRAGNTEAFF

abundance: NA
v_gene: TRBV6-5
j_gene: TRBJ2-7
d_gene: TRBD2
CDR3nt: TGTGCCAGCAGTTACTCGGGACTAGCGGGATACGAGCAGTACTTC
CDR3aa: CASSYSGLAGYEQYF

abundance: NA
v_gene: TRBV20-1
j_gene: TRBJ2-7
d_gene: TRBD2
CDR3nt: TGCAGTGCTACTAGCGGGAGGAACTACGAGCAGTACTTC
CDR3aa: CSATSGRNYEQYF

abundance: NA
v_gene: TRBV5-8
j_gene: TRBJ1-1
d_gene: NA
CDR3nt: TGTGCCAGCAGCCTTCAAAACTCCCTTTACACTGAAGCTTTCTTT
CDR3aa: CASSLQNSLYTEAFF

abundance: once
v_gene: TRBV5-4
j_gene: TRBJ2-1
d_gene: TRBD2
CDR3nt: TGTGCCAGCAGCCTCTATAGCGGGAACTACAATGAGCAGTTCTTC
CDR3aa: CASSLYSGNYNEQFF

abundance: NA
v_gene: TRBV5-5
j_gene: TRBJ1-2
d_gene: TRBD1
CDR3nt: TGTGCCAGCAGTTCAATCATAACGATAGACAGGGACTCTGGCTACACCTTC
CDR3aa: CASSSIITIDRDSGYTF

abundance: NA
v_gene: TRBV5-1
j_gene: TRBJ2-7
d_gene: NA
CDR3nt: TGCGCCAGCAGCTGGGACTCCGTCTACGAGCAGTACTTC
CDR3aa: CASSWDSVYEQYF

abundance: NA
v_gene: TRBV3-1
j_gene: TRBJ1-3
d_gene: NA
CDR3nt: TGTGCCAGCAGCCAAGATACCGGGGCTGGAAACACCATATATTTT
CDR3aa: CASSQDTGAGNTIYF

abundance: NA
v_gene: TRBV20-1
j_gene: TRBJ1-1
d_gene: NA
CDR3nt: TGCAGTGCTAGAAAAGCAACAGGCCACACTGAAGCTTTCTTT
CDR3aa: CSARKATGHTEAFF

abundance: NA
v_gene: TRBV6-2/TRBV6-3
j_gene: TRBJ2-5
d_gene: TRBD2
CDR3nt: TGTGCCAGCAGACCTTGGGTGGCTAGCGGGACGGAGACCCAGTACTTC
CDR3aa: CASRPWVASGTETQYF

abundance: NA
v_gene: TRBV7-3
j_gene: TRBJ2-1
d_gene: NA
CDR3nt: TGTGCCAGCAGCTTAATTCCTCAAAACAATGAGCAGTTCTTC
CDR3aa: CASSLIPQNNEQFF

abundance: NA
v_gene: TRBV3-1
j_gene: TRBJ1-1
d_gene: TRBD1
CDR3nt: TGTGCCAGCAGCCACGGACAGGGGTTTTACGCTTTCTTT
CDR3aa: CASSHGQGFYAFF

abundance: NA
v_gene: TRBV5-1
j_gene: TRBJ2-7
d_gene: TRBD1
CDR3nt: TGCGCCAGCAATCCTTCACTGGGACAGGCCTACGAGCAGTACTTC
CDR3aa: CASNPSLGQAYEQYF

abundance: NA
v_gene: TRBV12-3/TRBV12-4
j_gene: TRBJ2-7
d_gene: NA
CDR3nt: TGTGCCAGCAGTTTAAGGCCAGGAAACTACGAGCAGTACTTC
CDR3aa: CASSLRPGNYEQYF

abundance: NA
v_gene: TRBV4-2
j_gene: TRBJ2-1
d_gene: TRBD2
CDR3nt: TGTGCCAGCAGCCACCCCGAAGGACTAGCGGGGGGCTACAATGAGCAGTTCTTC
CDR3aa: CASSHPEGLAGGYNEQFF

abundance: NA
v_gene: TRBV9
j_gene: TRBJ1-3
d_gene: TRBD1
CDR3nt: TGTGCCAGCAGCGCCAGAGCGGGACAGGGGTTCTCTGGAAACACCATATATTTT
CDR3aa: CASSARAGQGFSGNTIYF

abundance: once
v_gene: TRBV28
j_gene: TRBJ2-7
d_gene: TRBD1
CDR3nt: TGTGCCTCTTCAGGACAGGGTGAAATCTACGAGCAGTACTTC
CDR3aa: CASSGQGEIYEQYF

abundance: NA
v_gene: TRBV20-1
j_gene: TRBJ1-5
d_gene: NA
CDR3nt: TGCAGTGCTAGGGGACAAGGGGCGCGAGGTCAGCCCCAGCATTTT
CDR3aa: CSARGQGARGQPQHF

abundance: NA
v_gene: TRBV7-9
j_gene: TRBJ2-5
d_gene: NA
CDR3nt: TGTGCCAGCAGCGTCCGGGACGGCCGGCCGGAGACCCAGTACTTC
CDR3aa: CASSVRDGRPETQYF

abundance: NA
v_gene: TRBV24-1
j_gene: TRBJ2-1
d_gene: NA
CDR3nt: TGTGCCACCAGTGGAGGGAGTGACAATGAGCAGTTCTTC
CDR3aa: CATSGGSDNEQFF

abundance: NA
v_gene: TRBV20-1
j_gene: TRBJ2-7
d_gene: TRBD2
CDR3nt: TGCAGTGCTAACCGACTAGCGGGCCCGGCGACCCCCTTGGTCGAGCAGTACTTC
CDR3aa: CSANRLAGPATPLVEQYF

abundance: NA
v_gene: TRBV12-3/TRBV12-4
j_gene: TRBJ1-5
d_gene: TRBD1
CDR3nt: TGTGCCAGCAGTTTATCGTTCGGACAGGGTGATCAGCCCCAGCATTTT
CDR3aa: CASSLSFGQGDQPQHF

abundance: few
v_gene: TRBV6-1
j_gene: TRBJ2-5
d_gene: NA
CDR3nt: TGTGCCAGCAGTGAATGGTCCGGGCGGGAAGAGACCCAGTACTTC
CDR3aa: CASSEWSGREETQYF

abundance: NA
v_gene: TRBV4-1
j_gene: TRBJ2-1
d_gene: NA
CDR3nt: TGCGCCAGCAGCCAAGTTATCCCGACAGCTACTAACTCCAATGAGCAGTTCTTC
CDR3aa: CASSQVIPTATNSNEQFF

abundance: NA
v_gene: TRBV3-1
j_gene: TRBJ2-4
d_gene: TRBD2
CDR3nt: TGTGCCAGCAGCCAAGAGGTGTGGGGGGGGGACATTCAGTACTTC
CDR3aa: CASSQEVWGGDIQYF

abundance: NA
v_gene: TRBV6-6
j_gene: TRBJ2-6
d_gene: NA
CDR3nt: TGTGCCAGCAGCCCCTTAGGAGGGGCCAACGTCCTGACTTTC
CDR3aa: CASSPLGGANVLTF

abundance: NA
v_gene: TRBV24-1
j_gene: TRBJ1-5
d_gene: NA
CDR3nt: TGTGCCACCAGTGGAGAGCGGAATCAGCCCCAGCATTTT
CDR3aa: CATSGERNQPQHF

abundance: NA
v_gene: TRBV20-1
j_gene: TRBJ2-6
d_gene: NA
CDR3nt: TGCAGTGCTAGAGCACCCCCCGAGACTTCTGGGGCCAACGTCCTGACTTTC
CDR3aa: CSARAPPETSGANVLTF

abundance: NA
v_gene: TRBV30
j_gene: TRBJ2-5
d_gene: TRBD2
CDR3nt: TGTGCCTGGCGACTAGCGGGGGGGCGTGAGACCCAGTACTTC
CDR3aa: CAWRLAGGRETQYF

abundance: NA
v_gene: TRBV2
j_gene: TRBJ2-7
d_gene: NA
CDR3nt: TGTGCCAGCTCCATCGATGGGGGCGAGCAGTACTTC
CDR3aa: CASSIDGGEQYF

abundance: NA
v_gene: TRBV3-1
j_gene: TRBJ1-2
d_gene: NA
CDR3nt: TGTGCCAGCAGACTAAGCGGCCAGGGAAACGGCTACACCTTC
CDR3aa: CASRLSGQGNGYTF

abundance: NA
v_gene: TRBV30
j_gene: TRBJ1-3
d_gene: NA
CDR3nt: TGTGCCTGGAGTCTCAAGGGGGCTGGAAACACCATATATTTT
CDR3aa: CAWSLKGAGNTIYF